The 30 T cell receptor beta chains listed next were all sequenced from one sample in a study of patients and donors after allogeneic stem cell transplantation. MiXCR was run by TCRdb on the RT-PCR reads, yielding one entry per CDR3 protein. The data contain hundreds of thousands of distinct CDR3 sequences, 16% of them singletons. Specimen: blood, either unsorted or a sorted T cell fraction (not recorded which). The receptors were gathered from a human donor who was either an allogeneic HSCT recipient or a stem cell or donor lymphocyte infusion donor (not recorded which). It is not recorded whose cells these are; they may come from a transplant donor.

This clonotype was seen repeatedly, ten times or more. The CDR3 here is CSVLQGGRGNEQFF. CDR3 coding DNA: TGCAGCGTTTTACAGGGGGGACGAGGCAATGAGCAGTTCTTC. The chain is built from TRBV29-1 and TRBJ2-1; 8 bases map to TRBD1. The germline V gene encodes CDR1 SQVTM and CDR2 ANQGSEA. The CDR3 length is 14 residues. Germline trimming cut 5 bases from V and 6 bases from J; bases unmatched to any gene: 9.

The V gene is TRBV5-1, the J gene TRBJ2-1; 11 nucleotides agree with TRBD2. This CDR3 contains 16 residues. Germline V gene lookup returns CDR1 SGHRS and CDR2 YFSETQ. V gave up 4 bases and J gave up 9 bases; unmatched junction bases: 12. Here the CDR3 DNA reads TGCGCCAGCAGCCTGTACGGGACTAGCGGATTCGGTGAGCAGTTCTTC. As protein: CASSLYGTSGFGEQFF. The whole variable domain, filled in from reference TRBV5-1 and TRBJ2-1, reads KAGVTQTPRYLIKTRGQQVTLSCSPISGHRSVSWYQQTPGQGLQFLFEYFSETQRNKGNFPGRFSGRQFSNSRSEMNVSTLELGDSALYLCASSLYGTSGFGEQFFGPGTRLTVL.

V gene TRBV12-3 or TRBV12-4 combines with J gene TRBJ2-3, with D maybe TRBD1 (6 bases). Trimming removed 6 bases from V and 2 bases from J, with 15 bases in between. The CDR3 is made up of 15 amino acids. The DNA for the CDR3 is TGTGCCAGCAGCTTAAGACAGGAGAACACAGATACGCAGTATTTT. Translating it yields CASSLRQENTDTQYF.

The chain employs TRBV7-2 and TRBJ2-2; D is unclear. The CDR3 sequence is 16 residues long. Germline CDR1 reads SGHTA; CDR2 reads FQGNSA. V was shortened by 5 bases and J by 1 base, with 14 bases between the two germline ends. The CDR3 region has the DNA TGTGCCAGCAGCCATGTGCCAGTGGGGAACACCGGGGAGCTGTTTTTT. Its translation is CASSHVPVGNTGELFF.

This clonotype was seen more than once but under ten times. The rearrangement joins TRBV7-9 to TRBJ1-2; possible D gene TRBD1, 5 bases. Germline V CDR1 and CDR2: SEHNR, FQNEAQ (reference sequence). This CDR3 comprises 12 residues. V was clipped by 5 bases and J by 9 bases, with 13 bases between them. CDR3 residues: CASSGQGPSYTF. The CDR3 coding sequence is TGTGCCAGCAGCGGGCAGGGCCCAAGCTACACCTTC.

This rearrangement joins TRBV4-2 to TRBJ1-1; 7 bases are shared with TRBD1. V shed 1 base and J 4 bases; nucleotides not matched to a gene: 9. Germline assignment: CDR1 LGHNA and CDR2 YNFKEQ. CDR3 length equals 16 residues. The CDR3 DNA sequence: TGTGCCAGCAGCCAAGGAAAGGGGGCGTATTCCACTGAAGCTTTCTTT. It specifies CASSQGKGAYSTEAFF.

The V gene is TRBV11-2, the J gene TRBJ2-1; a possible D gene is TRBD1 (6 bases). There are 15 residues in the CDR3. Trimming shortened V by 7 bases and J by 8 bases, and 21 bases separated the two germline ends. Germline V gives CDR1 SGHAT, CDR2 FQNNGV. The CDR3 coding sequence is TGTGCCAGCACCTTGGGGGCCAGCAGGTGGGATGAGCAGTTCTTC. As protein: CASTLGASRWDEQFF. Combining the CDR3 with reference TRBV11-2 and TRBJ2-1 gives the whole variable domain EAGVAQSPRYKIIEKRQSVAFWCNPISGHATLYWYQQILGQGPKLLIQFQNNGVVDDSQLPKDRFSAERLKGVDSTLKIQPAKLEDSAVYLCASTLGASRWDEQFFGPGTRLTVL.

The rearrangement uses TRBV20-1 and TRBJ2-7; either TRBD1 or TRBD2 may supply D (5 bases each). The V end lost 4 bases, the J end lost 4 bases, and 17 bases lay between the germline ends. This CDR3 comprises 14 residues. The V gene's germline CDR1 is DFQATT and CDR2 SNEGSKA (reference sequence). The CDR3 DNA sequence: TGCAGTGCTATTTACCCCCGGGGCCTTTACGAGCAGTACTTC. It codes for CSAIYPRGLYEQYF.

V and J are TRBV6-1 and TRBJ2-5; D remains unclear. Germline loops: CDR1 MNHNS, CDR2 SASEGT. This CDR3 contains 14 residues. Between the trimmed V and J ends, which lost 4 bases and 1 base, there was a span of 10 bases. The CDR3 nucleotides read TGTGCCAGCAGTGGAAGGCGGCTCCAAGAGACCCAGTACTTC. Translated: CASSGRRLQETQYF.

CDR3 in DNA: TGTGCCAGCAGCCGTAGCGGGAGTTCGGATACGCAGTATTTT. Protein sequence: CASSRSGSSDTQYF. The rearrangement joins TRBV3-1 to TRBJ2-3, with 9 bases identical to TRBD2. J was trimmed by 6 bases and V by 4 bases; bases with no gene match: 5. The CDR3 totals 14 residues. Germline V gene sequence: CDR1 LGHDT, CDR2 YNNKEL (reference sequence).

This chain connects TRBV18 to TRBJ2-4; no clear D gene. Germline V gene sequence: CDR1 KGHSH, CDR2 LQKENI. The CDR3 is made up of 12 amino acids. V was trimmed by 1 base and J by 5 bases, leaving 3 bases between them. In nucleotides, the CDR3 is TGTGCCAGCTCACCACAGGAAAACATTCAGTACTTC. This sequence encodes CASSPQENIQYF. Full variable domain (remainder filled in from reference TRBV18 and TRBJ2-4): NAGVMQNPRHLVRRRGQEARLRCSPMKGHSHVYWYRQLPEEGLKFMVYLQKENIIDESGMPKERFSAEFPKEGPSILRIQQVVRGDSAAYFCASSPQENIQYFGAGTRLSVL.

This clonotype was recorded a few times. The chain links TRBV2 to TRBJ2-7, with 10 bases lining up with TRBD1. V gave up 8 bases and J gave up 4 bases; unmatched junction bases: 5. The CDR3 has 13 residues. Per the germline V gene, CDR1 is SNHLY and CDR2 is FYNNEI. For the CDR3, the DNA is TGTGCCAGCGAGGGACAGGGGAAATACGAGCAGTACTTC. Its protein product is CASEGQGKYEQYF. Together with reference TRBV2 and TRBJ2-7, the CDR3 gives the full variable domain: EPEVTQTPSHQVTQMGQEVILRCVPISNHLYFYWYRQILGQKVEFLVSFYNNEISEKSEIFDDQFSVERPDGSNFTLKIRSTKLEDSAMYFCASEGQGKYEQYFGPGTRLTVT.

This clonotype was counted a few times. The chain recombines TRBV7-2 with TRBJ1-2; a possible D gene is TRBD1 (5 bases). This CDR3 comprises 16 residues. From germline, CDR1 is SGHTA and CDR2 FQGNSA. Trimming cost V 4 bases and J 4 bases, with 19 bases left between them. CDR3 nucleotide sequence: TGTGCCAGCAGCTCATATAGGGGCCCGGTGGGCTATGGCTACACCTTC. It encodes CASSSYRGPVGYGYTF. Full variable domain (missing parts from reference TRBV7-2 and TRBJ1-2): GAGVSQSPSNKVTEKGKDVELRCDPISGHTALYWYRQSLGQGLEFLIYFQGNSAPDKSGLPSDRFSAERTGGSVSTLTIQRTQQEDSAVYLCASSSYRGPVGYGYTFGSGTRLTVV.

This chain connects TRBV6-2 or TRBV6-3 to TRBJ2-2; a weak D match, TRBD2 (6 bases). Germline V gives CDR1 MNHEY, CDR2 SVGEGT. V shed 2 bases and J shed 6 bases, with 13 bases lying between them. This CDR3 has 15 residues. For the CDR3, the DNA is TGTGCCAGCAGTTACATGTACCCGGGGGCCGGGGAGCTGTTTTTT. It specifies CASSYMYPGAGELFF.

The chain couples TRBV2 to TRBJ1-1; the D is unclear. This CDR3 has 12 amino acids. The germline V gene has CDR1 SNHLY and CDR2 FYNNEI. Trimming removed 3 bases from V and 8 bases from J, with 10 bases in between. The CDR3 DNA reads TGTGCCAGCAGTGATAGAGGCTCCGAAGCTTTCTTT. Amino acids: CASSDRGSEAFF.

The chain uses TRBV11-1 and TRBJ2-1, with a tentative D call TRBD1 (6 bases). The germline gives CDR1 SGHAT, CDR2 FQDESV (reference sequence). The CDR3 totals 19 residues. Trimming left V 4 bases short and J 0 bases short, with 22 bases between. The CDR3 DNA follows: TGTGCCAGCAGCTCGCTACAGGGAATGGGACGGTTCTCCTACAATGAGCAGTTCTTC. Translating it yields CASSSLQGMGRFSYNEQFF.

This clonotype has more than one count but fewer than ten. This rearrangement joins TRBV27 to TRBJ2-1, with TRBD2 matching over 8 bases. Germline lookup yields CDR1 MNHEY and CDR2 SMNVEV (reference sequence). V was clipped by 6 bases and J by 0 bases; unmatched bases: 19. The CDR3 loop spans 20 amino acids. In DNA form, the CDR3 reads TGTGCCAGCAGCGCCGTACCCCCCTTGGAGCGGGGGAGCTCCTACAATGAGCAGTTCTTC. Translating gives CASSAVPPLERGSSYNEQFF.

The V and J genes are TRBV6-1 and TRBJ2-7; maybe TRBD1 (6 bases). V lost 6 bases to trimming and J lost 2 bases, with 14 bases between them. The V gene's germline CDR1 is MNHNS and CDR2 SASEGT. This CDR3 is 14 amino acids long. The CDR3 loop reads CASSIDRRTYEQYF. CDR3 nucleotide sequence: TGTGCCAGCAGCATAGACAGGAGGACCTACGAGCAGTACTTC.

This clonotype was picked up a small number of times. The chain links TRBV7-8 to TRBJ2-7; 15 bases are a match to TRBD2. Germline V gives CDR1 SGHVS, CDR2 FQNEAQ. This CDR3 contains 19 residues. J was trimmed by 3 bases and V by 0 bases; bases with no gene match: 9. The CDR3 coding sequence is TGTGCCAGCAGCTTAGCAAGGACTAGCGGGAGGGCCCCCCTCTACGAGCAGTACTTC. The encoded protein is CASSLARTSGRAPLYEQYF.

In this sample, this clonotype turned up many times. The chain's CDR3 is CASSWANYGYTF. The CDR3 coding sequence is TGTGCCAGCAGTTGGGCTAACTATGGCTACACCTTC. V usage is TRBV12-3 or TRBV12-4 and J usage is TRBJ1-2; D remains ambiguous. V was cut by 4 bases and J by 0 bases, with 3 bases left in between. The CDR3 is 12 residues long.

This clonotype was seen only a few times. The CDR3 nucleotides read TGTGCCAGCATTCTGGACATGGGTGGTGAGACCCAGTACTTC. This sequence encodes CASILDMGGETQYF. This chain joins TRBV2 and TRBJ2-5, with a tentative D call TRBD1 (5 bases). The CDR3 has 14 amino acids. Germline CDR1 is SNHLY and CDR2 is FYNNEI. The V and J ends lost 7 bases and 5 bases respectively, with 17 bases between them.

This clonotype occurred many times. The gene calls are TRBV5-1 and TRBJ1-1, with 7 positions matching TRBD1. CDR3 length: 15 residues. From germline, CDR1 is SGHRS and CDR2 YFSETQ. V trimming: 3 bases; J trimming: 3 bases; junction bases outside the gene matches: 8. CDR3 DNA sequence: TGCGCCAGCAGCTCCATACAGGGGAGGGACACTGAAGCTTTCTTT. This encodes CASSSIQGRDTEAFF.

This clonotype was detected a few times. This chain connects TRBV5-1 to TRBJ2-1; D remains unclear. Germline CDR1 SGHRS, CDR2 YFSETQ. Trimming took 3 bases from V and 5 from J, leaving 24 bases between them. The length of the CDR3 is 18 residues. DNA of the CDR3: TGCGCCAGCAGCTCCGCCCTGAAACCCACCGGTGGTGACAATGAGCAGTTCTTC. It encodes CASSSALKPTGGDNEQFF.

In nucleotides, the CDR3 is TGCAGTGCTCACGGGGCTAACTATGGCTACACCTTC. Translated: CSAHGANYGYTF. The rearrangement links TRBV20-1 to TRBJ1-2; no reliable D call. V was pared by 5 bases and J by 0 bases, with 7 bases between. Germline V lookup: CDR1 DFQATT, CDR2 SNEGSKA (reference sequence). This CDR3 is 12 amino acids long.

This clonotype turned up a few times. The rearrangement uses TRBV12-3 or TRBV12-4 and TRBJ2-7, with TRBD2 as a possible D gene (5 bases). The CDR3 is made up of 15 amino acids. The V gene lost 1 base and the J gene lost 2 bases, with 12 bases spanning the gap. In DNA, the CDR3 is TGTGCCAGCAGTTTAGGAGCGGCTTACACCTACGAGCAGTACTTC. Its protein is CASSLGAAYTYEQYF.

This clonotype came up many times. The V and J genes are TRBV5-1 and TRBJ2-7; 10 nucleotides agree with TRBD2. Germline CDR1 is SGHRS and CDR2 is YFSETQ. CDR3 length: 15 residues. The J segment lost 1 base and the V segment lost 4 bases, leaving 5 bases of the junction unmatched. The CDR3 loop reads CASSPMTSGSYEQYF. The CDR3 nucleotides are TGCGCCAGCAGCCCCATGACTAGCGGGTCCTACGAGCAGTACTTC.

CDR3 sequence reads: CATSDFRGHGYTF. CDR3 sequence (DNA): TGTGCCACCAGTGATTTCAGAGGGCACGGCTACACCTTC. The chain links TRBV24-1 to TRBJ1-2; D is unclear. Looked up from germline, CDR1 is KGHDR and CDR2 is SFDVKD. The CDR3 totals 13 residues. The V and J ends lost 1 base and 8 bases respectively, with 10 bases between them.

This clonotype was detected only a few times. The chain joins TRBV5-1 to TRBJ2-5; D unresolved. This CDR3 spans 14 amino acids. Germline V gene lookup returns CDR1 SGHRS and CDR2 YFSETQ. Trimming left V 0 bases short and J 2 bases short, with 8 bases between. CDR3 sequence reads: CASSLVPGQETQYF. CDR3 sequence (DNA): TGCGCCAGCAGCTTGGTACCTGGTCAAGAGACCCAGTACTTC.

This clonotype appeared a few times. The chain couples TRBV24-1 to TRBJ1-1, with unresolved D. CDR3 length: 15 residues. V dropped 4 bases and J dropped 6 bases, with 17 bases sitting between them. Germline CDR1 is KGHDR and CDR2 is SFDVKD. CDR3 DNA sequence: TGTGCCACCAGTGAGGGGTCCCTCCCTGGGTCTGAAGCTTTCTTT. Its translation: CATSEGSLPGSEAFF.

CDR3 amino acids: CASSVRVGYGYTF. CDR3 sequence (DNA): TGTGCCAGCAGTGTCAGGGTTGGCTATGGCTACACCTTC. The gene calls are TRBV12-3 or TRBV12-4 and TRBJ1-2; perhaps TRBD1 as D (5 bases). The CDR3 extends over 13 amino acids. Trimming removed 5 bases at V and 4 bases at J, with 11 bases between.